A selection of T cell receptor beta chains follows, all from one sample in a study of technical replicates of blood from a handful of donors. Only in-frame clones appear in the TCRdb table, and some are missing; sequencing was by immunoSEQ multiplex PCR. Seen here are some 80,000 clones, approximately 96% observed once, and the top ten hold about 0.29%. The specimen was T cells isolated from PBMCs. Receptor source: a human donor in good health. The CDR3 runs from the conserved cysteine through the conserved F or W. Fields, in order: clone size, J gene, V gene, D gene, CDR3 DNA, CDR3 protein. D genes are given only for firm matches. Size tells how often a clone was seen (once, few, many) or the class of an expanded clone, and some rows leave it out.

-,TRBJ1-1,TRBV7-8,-,TGTGCCAGCAGCCCCTACCAAAGGACTGCTGAAGCTTTCTTT,CASSPYQRTAEAFF
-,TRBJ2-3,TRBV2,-,TGTGCCAGCAGTGAACCGAGGGAGCAGTATTTT,CASSEPREQYF
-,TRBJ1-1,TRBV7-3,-,TGTGCCAGCAGCTTAACCCCGGGGGACACTGAAGCTTTCTTT,CASSLTPGDTEAFF
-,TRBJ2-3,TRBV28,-,TGTGCCAGCATAAGCCACACAGATACGCAGTATTTT,CASISHTDTQYF
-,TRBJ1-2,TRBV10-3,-,TGTGCCATCAGTGTAGAGACAACTAACTATGGCTACACCTTC,CAISVETTNYGYTF
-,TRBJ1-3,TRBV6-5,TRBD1,TGTGCCAGCAGCTACGGCCCGGGACAGGGTCTAAGCACCATATATTTT,CASSYGPGQGLSTIYF
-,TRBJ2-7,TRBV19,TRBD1,TGTGCCAGTAGTCCTCGGACAGGCTCCTACGAGCAGTACTTC,CASSPRTGSYEQYF
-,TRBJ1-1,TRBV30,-,TGTGCCTGGAGTAGACGACAAACGATGAACACTGAAGCTTTCTTT,CAWSRRQTMNTEAFF
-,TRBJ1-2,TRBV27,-,TGTGCCAGCAGTTTATACGCCGATGGGAGAAACTATGGCTACACCTTC,CASSLYADGRNYGYTF
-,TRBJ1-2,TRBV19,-,TGTGCCAGTAGTACAACAACAGGGCTGGGCTATGGCTACACCTTC,CASSTTTGLGYGYTF
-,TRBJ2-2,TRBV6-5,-,TGTGCCAGCAGTTACTCTGGGGGGAGGAACACCGGGGAGCTGTTTTTT,CASSYSGGRNTGELFF
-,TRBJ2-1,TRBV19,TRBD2,TGTGCCAGTCTACTAGCGGGAGTTGGGAATGAGCAGTTCTTC,CASLLAGVGNEQFF
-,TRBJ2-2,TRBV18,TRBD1,TGTGCCAGCTCACCACCCGGGACAGGGGAAACCGGGGAGCTGTTTTTT,CASSPPGTGETGELFF
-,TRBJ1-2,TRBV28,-,TGTGCCAGCAGTTTTCCAGGGCATTTGAGAGGATACACCTTC,CASSFPGHLRGYTF
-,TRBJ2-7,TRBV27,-,TGTGCCAGCAGTCCCTCCACTAGCAGTCTTCGCTCCTACGAGCAGTACTTC,CASSPSTSSLRSYEQYF
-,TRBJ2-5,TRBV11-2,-,TGTGCCAGCAGCCTCCAAGAGACCCAGTACTTC,CASSLQETQYF
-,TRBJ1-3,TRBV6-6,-,TGTGCCAGCAGTTTCGGGAACACCATATATTTT,CASSFGNTIYF
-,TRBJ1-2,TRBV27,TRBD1,TGTGCCAGCAGCAGGGGTAACAGGGGAAAAGCTAACTATGGCTACACCTTC,CASSRGNRGKANYGYTF
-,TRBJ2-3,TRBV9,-,TGTGCCAGCAGCGTAGTAAGCGGGGATACGCAGTATTTT,CASSVVSGDTQYF
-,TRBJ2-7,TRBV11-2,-,TGTGCCAGCAGCTACGACACCAGATACGAGCAGTACTTC,CASSYDTRYEQYF
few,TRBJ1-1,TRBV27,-,TGTGCCAGCAGTTTATGGGGGGGGAGCACTGAAGCTTTCTTT,CASSLWGGSTEAFF
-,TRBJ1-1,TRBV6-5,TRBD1,TGTGCCAGCAGAGCCTCAGGGGGCAACACTGAAGCTTTCTTT,CASRASGGNTEAFF